This entry lists 10 T cell receptor beta chains sequenced from one sample in a study of cytomegalovirus exposure and HLA in healthy donors. The study ran its PCR with 60 Vbeta and 13 Jbeta primers. Produced via immunoSEQ multiplex PCR; TCRdb's table is partial and in-frame only. Altogether some 120,000 clones are present, around 74% being singletons, with the ten largest covering 5.8%. Sequencing used PBMCs. The receptors here all came from a woman aged 50 to 60 in good health and CMV-seropositive.

The V gene is TRBV10-3, the J gene TRBJ2-1; the match to TRBD1 covers 8 bases. The junction had 3 bases not matched to a gene; V was cut back by 6 bases and J by 2 bases. The V gene's germline CDR1 is ENHRY and CDR2 SYGVKD. The CDR3 runs to 14 residues. CDR3 loop: CAISTQGAYNEQFF. The DNA of the CDR3 is TGTGCCATCAGCACACAGGGGGCCTACAATGAGCAGTTCTTC.

This chain connects TRBV4-1 to TRBJ1-2; D is unclear. The CDR3 has 15 amino acids. The germline V gene has CDR1 MGHRA and CDR2 YSYEKL. Trimming stripped 2 bases from V and 2 bases from J, with 12 bases between. The CDR3 DNA is TGCGCCAGCAGCCAATCCCCGACGGAGAACTATGGCTACACCTTC. Translating gives CASSQSPTENYGYTF.

V gene TRBV4-3 combines with J gene TRBJ1-2; D may be TRBD1 (6 bases). Germline V gives CDR1 LGHNA, CDR2 YSLEER. Trimming shortened V by 0 bases and J by 4 bases, and 12 bases separated the two germline ends. The length of the CDR3 is 15 residues. The CDR3 is CASSQEGATGYGYTF. CDR3 nucleotide sequence: TGCGCCAGCAGCCAAGAGGGGGCGACCGGCTATGGCTACACCTTC.

The sample holds one count of this clone. The CDR3 sequence is CASSLGSGGLQYTGELFF. CDR3 bases: TGTGCCAGCAGCTTGGGTTCTGGCGGACTACAATACACCGGGGAGCTGTTTTTT. V is TRBV7-2 and J is TRBJ2-2; TRBD2 is a possible D gene (6 bases). The V end lost 3 bases, the J end lost 3 bases, and 20 bases lay between the germline ends. This CDR3 is built from 18 residues. CDR1 is SGHTA, CDR2 FQGNSA, per germline. Based on the CDR3 plus reference TRBV7-2 and TRBJ2-2, the full variable domain is GAGVSQSPSNKVTEKGKDVELRCDPISGHTALYWYRQSLGQGLEFLIYFQGNSAPDKSGLPSDRFSAERTGGSVSTLTIQRTQQEDSAVYLCASSLGSGGLQYTGELFFGEGSRLTVL.

The chain uses TRBV5-1 and TRBJ1-1; no clear D. Germline V gene sequence: CDR1 SGHRS, CDR2 YFSETQ. Trimming cost V 2 bases and J 5 bases, with 10 bases left between them. The CDR3 extends over 13 amino acids. CDR3 residues: CASSFNSGTEAFF. As DNA, the CDR3 is TGCGCCAGCAGCTTCAACAGTGGAACTGAAGCTTTCTTT. Supplemented by reference TRBV5-1 and TRBJ1-1, the full variable domain reads KAGVTQTPRYLIKTRGQQVTLSCSPISGHRSVSWYQQTPGQGLQFLFEYFSETQRNKGNFPGRFSGRQFSNSRSEMNVSTLELGDSALYLCASSFNSGTEAFFGQGTRLTVV.

This chain uses TRBV15 with TRBJ1-5; no firm D call. This CDR3 is 13 amino acids long. Trimming pared 1 base from V and 4 bases from J, leaving 5 bases between. Germline V gives CDR1 LNHNV, CDR2 YYDKDF (reference sequence). CDR3 nucleotide sequence: TGTGCCACCAGCAGAGTTGAGAATCAGCCCCAGCATTTT. Protein product: CATSRVENQPQHF. Variable domain in full (rest from reference TRBV15 and TRBJ1-5): DAMVIQNPRYQVTQFGKPVTLSCSQTLNHNVMYWYQQKSSQAPKLLFHYYDKDFNNEADTPDNFQSRRPNTSFCFLDIRSPGLGDTAMYLCATSRVENQPQHFGDGTRLSIL.

In the case of this clone: A much larger clone differs by one base, so this may be a read error. V usage is TRBV2 and J usage is TRBJ2-3, with 15 bases matching TRBD2. Germline trimming cut 4 bases from V and 7 bases from J; bases unmatched to any gene: 3. Germline V gene sequence: CDR1 SNHLY, CDR2 FYNNEI. CDR3 size: 15 residues. The CDR3 is CASSGTSGGAHTQYF. The CDR3 DNA sequence: TGTGCCAGCAGTGGGACTAGCGGGGGGGCACATACGCAGTATTTT.

V usage is TRBV2 and J usage is TRBJ2-3, with 9 bases matching TRBD1. The CDR3 contains 14 residues. V was pared by 7 bases and J by 6 bases, with 8 bases of the junction left unmatched. Looked up from germline, CDR1 is SNHLY and CDR2 is FYNNEI. The DNA of the CDR3 is TGTGCCAGCAAAGTCGGACAGGGGATGGATACGCAGTATTTT. This codes for CASKVGQGMDTQYF.

The chain uses TRBV19 and TRBJ2-7, with D tentatively TRBD1 (5 bases). The CDR3 is 13 amino acids. Germline V gives CDR1 LNHDA, CDR2 SQIVND (reference sequence). Between the trimmed V and J ends, which lost 1 base and 3 bases, there was a span of 7 bases. Written as DNA, the CDR3 is TGTGCCAGTAGTATAGTCCAGGGCTACGAGCAGTACTTC. It encodes CASSIVQGYEQYF.

The V gene is TRBV2, the J gene TRBJ1-2, with D hard to call. Per the germline V gene, CDR1 is SNHLY and CDR2 is FYNNEI. Deletions cut 5 bases from V and 2 bases from J, with 9 bases between. The CDR3 covers 13 residues. This CDR3 reads CASSREANYGYTF. CDR3 nucleotides: TGTGCCAGCAGTCGTGAGGCCAACTATGGCTACACCTTC.